The rows below give T cell receptor beta chains drawn from one sample of a study of metastatic and nonmetastatic thyroid tumors. With MiXCR, TCRdb reprocessed the PCR reads. The data hold 29,000 or so clones, with 3.5% to 5% observed a single time. The specimen sequenced was blood. These receptors were collected from a female donor with papillary thyroid cancer or a benign thyroid nodule (not recorded which). Some clones in this sample may be carry-over from other donors' samples. Both conserved end residues are part of each CDR3. Each record gives: CDR3 length, J gene, V gene, CDR3 protein.

14	TRBJ1-2	TRBV20-1	CSARFPGGADGYTF
17	TRBJ2-4	TRBV2	CASSEALRGGAKNIQYF
12	TRBJ1-1	TRBV30	CACQTGLTEAFF
14	TRBJ2-2	TRBV19	CASRGQGSAGELFF
14	TRBJ2-7	TRBV12-3/TRBV12-4	CASSFAGGTYEQYF
17	TRBJ2-5	TRBV5-1	CASSPGLAGGRMETQYF
11	TRBJ2-5	TRBV20-1	CSALVKETQYF
14	TRBJ1-2	TRBV27	CASSPSTGGYGYTF
13	TRBJ2-7	TRBV12-3/TRBV12-4	CASSLAQANDQYF
15	TRBJ1-5	TRBV18	CASSLGTVSNQPQHF
13	TRBJ2-7	TRBV27	CASSWGQAYEQYF
14	TRBJ2-1	TRBV7-6	CASSGGLAGDEQFF
14	TRBJ2-3	TRBV19	CASSIQDGADTQYF
15	TRBJ2-6	TRBV30	CAWSVGLSGANVLTF
13	TRBJ2-7	TRBV7-9	CASSLSGSYEQYF
16	TRBJ2-6	TRBV19	CASSIDRLSGANVLTF
14	TRBJ1-5	TRBV15	CATSASGGRQPQHF
15	TRBJ2-3	TRBV19	CATSPQGLAGVEQYF
14	TRBJ2-1	TRBV6-2/TRBV6-3	CASSPSGITNEQFF
15	TRBJ2-1	TRBV7-9	CANSLTGGVKVEQFF
15	TRBJ2-7	TRBV28	CAISFPRVGGPEQYF
13	TRBJ2-7	TRBV6-1	CASSPRDSYEQYF
14	TRBJ2-7	TRBV28	CASGHGQGIHEQYF
15	TRBJ2-2	TRBV2	CASSDYTGKAGELFF
16	TRBJ2-7	TRBV27	CASSLFWTTSSYEQYF
17	TRBJ1-1	TRBV29-1	CSVENWGPGGARTEAFF
14	TRBJ1-1	TRBV27	CASSAQGGRTEAFF
15	TRBJ2-7	TRBV2	CASRGDRGKPYEQYF
14	TRBJ2-3	TRBV27	CASSLSTGPNTQYF
14	TRBJ2-7	TRBV6-5	CASSYSETAYEQYF
13	TRBJ2-2	TRBV20-1	CSATRVNTGELFF
13	TRBJ1-1	TRBV19	CASSDRGNTEAFF
18	TRBJ2-3	TRBV5-4	CASSFRTSGRGDTDTQYF
13	TRBJ1-2	TRBV2	CASSRQGNYGYAF
13	TRBJ1-5	TRBV12-3/TRBV12-4	CASSFSLNQPQHF
13	TRBJ2-3	TRBV27	CASSWGYGDTQYF
18	TRBJ2-2	TRBV11-3	CASSPRPGLAENTGELFF
20	TRBJ2-6	TRBV19	CASSIGTSGGLFDGANVLTF
14	TRBJ2-1	TRBV30	CAWGLAGGYNEQFF
13	TRBJ1-2	TRBV3-1	CASSRGQKNGYTF
15	TRBJ2-5	TRBV5-1	CASSLGGDFQETQYF
12	TRBJ2-7	TRBV7-9	CASSFGGAEQYF
13	TRBJ2-7	TRBV19	CASGDSPTYEQYF
15	TRBJ2-7	TRBV7-2	CASSVTTGFSYEQYF
15	TRBJ1-5	TRBV28	CASREGGGSNQPQHF
20	TRBJ2-3	TRBV2	CASSDPGRQFSRTSTDTQYF
15	TRBJ2-3	TRBV19	CASSIGGGAGDTQYF
15	TRBJ2-7	TRBV19	CATNPGGTSGSEQYF
15	TRBJ2-1	TRBV7-9	CASSPPGGGYNEQFF
15	TRBJ2-1	TRBV5-5	CASSLAGVLYNEQFF
15	TRBJ1-1	TRBV28	CASSTYDWGGTEAFF
15	TRBJ2-7	TRBV7-9	CASTLGQGRTYEQYF
17	TRBJ2-7	TRBV5-8	CASSPDLTGTGGREQYF
13	TRBJ1-1	TRBV28	CASSFTGNTEAFF
14	TRBJ2-7	TRBV6-2/TRBV6-3	CASSLWAGAYEQYF
19	TRBJ1-4	TRBV7-6	CASSSCPGQGSLGSEKLFF
16	TRBJ1-5	TRBV6-5	CASSYSGQGGNQPQHF